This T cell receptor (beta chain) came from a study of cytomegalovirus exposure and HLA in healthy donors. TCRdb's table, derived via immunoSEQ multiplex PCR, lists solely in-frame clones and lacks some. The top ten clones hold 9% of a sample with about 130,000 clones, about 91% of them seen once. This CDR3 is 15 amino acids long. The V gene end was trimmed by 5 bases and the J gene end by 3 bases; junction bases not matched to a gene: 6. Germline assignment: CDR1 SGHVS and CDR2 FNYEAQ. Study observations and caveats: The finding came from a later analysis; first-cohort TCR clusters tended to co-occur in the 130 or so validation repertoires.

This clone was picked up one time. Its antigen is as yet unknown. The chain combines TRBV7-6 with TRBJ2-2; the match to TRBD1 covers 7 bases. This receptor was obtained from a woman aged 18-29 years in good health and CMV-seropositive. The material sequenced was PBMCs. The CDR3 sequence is CASSRQGFDTGELFF. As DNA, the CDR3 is TGTGCCAGCAGCCGACAGGGTTTTGACACCGGGGAGCTGTTTTTT.